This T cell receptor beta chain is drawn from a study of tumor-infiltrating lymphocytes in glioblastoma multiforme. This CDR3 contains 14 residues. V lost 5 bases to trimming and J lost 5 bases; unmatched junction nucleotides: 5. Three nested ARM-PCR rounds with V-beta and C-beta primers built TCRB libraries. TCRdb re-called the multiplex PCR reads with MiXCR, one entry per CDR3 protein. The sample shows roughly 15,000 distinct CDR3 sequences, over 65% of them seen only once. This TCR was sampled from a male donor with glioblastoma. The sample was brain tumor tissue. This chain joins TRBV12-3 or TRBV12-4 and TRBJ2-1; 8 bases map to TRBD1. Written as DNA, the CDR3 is TGTGCCAGCAGTCAGGGGGCGATCAACAATGAGCAGTTCTTC. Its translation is CASSQGAINNEQFF.